What follows describes a single TCR beta chain. Its target is not known. The CDR3 sequence is 13 residues long. Trimming took 2 bases from V and 4 from J, leaving 8 bases between them. The data derive from a study of T cell responses to AZD1222 COVID-19 vaccine. Study-wide findings and caveats: Of the AZD1222 recipients, only five to seven were seropositive at baseline. Reportedly, close to half of spike-specific TCRs are directed against unmutated variant regions. None of the repertoires were sampled until the peak T cell response had passed. Spike-specific TCR breadth and depth rose after two AZD1222 doses.

The table came from immunoSEQ multiplex PCR; TCRdb's copy has only in-frame clones and leaves some out. Of 140,000 to 150,000 clones listed, under 95% were seen once; the top ten hold roughly 7.5%. The source is an adult who received the MenACWY meningococcal vaccine as a control. The sequencing used peripheral blood, collected 28 days after the second dose of the MenACWY control vaccine. The chain joins TRBV12-3 or TRBV12-4 to TRBJ1-2, with D unclear. The CDR3 sequence is CASSLMGSYGYTF. The CDR3 nucleotides are TGTGCCAGCAGTTTAATGGGGTCCTATGGCTACACCTTC.